Shown below are 18 T cell receptor beta chains from a single sample sequenced in a study of T cells in women clearing cervical HPV infection. Profiling relied on immunoSEQ multiplex PCR, and the TCRdb table lists in-frame clones only, not all of them. The sample holds 20,000 to 25,000 clones. Sequenced input: blood buffy coat. These TCRs come from a woman aged 18-70 years with a cervical HPV16 infection that either progressed to CIN3+ or cleared (not recorded which).

Comments on this clone: The read terminates 3 residues before the CDR3 end, so the remaining end is supplied by the germline J gene. Within the sample, other DNA sequences also encode this same CDR3. The rearrangement links TRBV20-1 to TRBJ1-1; 7 bases align to TRBD1. Germline lookup yields CDR1 DFQATT and CDR2 SNEGSKA (reference sequence). Trimming at V came to 4 bases and at J to 0 bases, leaving 14 bases not matched to a gene. CDR3 length equals 17 residues. The CDR3 protein is CSATSTGKGFMNTEAFF. Incomplete CDR3 DNA: TGCAGTGCTACTTCGACAGGGAAAGGTTTCATGAACACTGAA.

CDR3 in amino acids: CSARAVAGGMDEQFF. The sequenced part of the CDR3 DNA is TGCAGTGCTAGAGCTGTAGCGGGAGGGATGGATGAG. The chain joins TRBV20-1 to TRBJ2-1, with 11 bases matching TRBD2. The CDR3 end falls 3 residues outside the read, so it is completed with the germline J gene. This CDR3 has 15 residues. V lost 1 base to trimming and J lost 8 bases; unmatched junction nucleotides: 7. CDR1 and CDR2 from the germline V gene are DFQATT and SNEGSKA (reference sequence).

This clone is deemed medium-sized by its frequency. The CDR3 end lies 3 residues beyond the end of the read and is filled in from the germline J gene. The identical CDR3 is also encoded by other nucleotide sequences in the sample. The chain has TRBV20-1 and TRBJ2-3, with D perhaps matching TRBD1 (6 bases). The ends were cut back, 6 bases at V and 0 bases at J, with 16 bases in the middle. CDR3 size: 15 residues. Germline CDR1 DFQATT, CDR2 SNEGSKA (reference sequence). CDR3 residues: CSAPKGGVSTDTQYF. The part of the CDR3 DNA that was read is TGCAGTGCCCCGAAAGGGGGAGTTAGCACAGATACG.

Turning to this clone: The read terminates 3 residues before the CDR3 end, so the remaining end is supplied by the germline J gene. The V gene is TRBV5-1, the J gene TRBJ2-1, with D uncertain. The length of the CDR3 is 17 residues. V was trimmed by 1 base and J by 4 bases, leaving 18 bases between them. Germline assignment: CDR1 SGHRS and CDR2 YFSETQ. The CDR3 loop is CASSLPRTNPRYNEQFF. Incomplete CDR3 DNA: TGCGCCAGCAGCTTGCCCCGCACTAACCCCCGGTACAATGAG.

On this clone itself: The CDR3 end falls 3 residues outside the read, so it is completed with the germline J gene. V is TRBV14 and J is TRBJ1-1; D is ambiguous. The CDR3 spans 14 residues. V shed 1 base and J shed 2 bases, with 8 bases lying between them. CDR1 and CDR2 from the germline V gene are SGHDN and FVKESK. This CDR3 is CASSQVQINTEAFF. CDR3 DNA, as far as it was read: TGTGCCAGCAGCCAAGTACAAATCAACACTGAA.

Remarks on this clone: The read gets to within 3 residues of the CDR3 end, and the germline J gene fills in the rest. The chain has TRBV2 and TRBJ1-2; D is perhaps TRBD1 (5 bases). Between the trimmed V and J ends, which lost 2 bases and 3 bases, there was a span of 13 bases. The length of the CDR3 is 15 residues. Germline V gene sequence: CDR1 SNHLY, CDR2 FYNNEI. The DNA read from the CDR3 is TGTGCCAGCAGTGAAAGCGCGGGGGGTGACTATGGC. As protein: CASSESAGGDYG. The full CDR3 sequence reads CASSESAGGDYGYTF.

Notes on this clone: The CDR3 is cut off 3 residues early in the read; its end comes from the germline J gene. The V gene is TRBV2, the J gene TRBJ2-7; 7 bases are shared with TRBD1. CDR3 size: 14 residues. Germline V CDR1 and CDR2: SNHLY, FYNNEI. Trimming at V came to 8 bases and at J to 1 base, leaving 8 bases not matched to a gene. This CDR3 is CASLGTAYSYEQYF. CDR3 DNA (partial): TGTGCCAGCCTCGGGACAGCCTATTCCTACGAG.

Details on this clone: The read ends 3 residues early relative to the CDR3; the germline J gene fills the gap. V and J are TRBV27 and TRBJ2-7; D perhaps matches TRBD1 (5 bases). The CDR3 contains 11 residues. Germline assignment: CDR1 MNHEY and CDR2 SMNVEV (reference sequence). V lost 8 bases, J lost 3 bases, and 8 bases lay in between. CDR3 bases read: TGTGCCAGCTTTAGGGGCTACGAG. Translated: CASFRGYE. The full CDR3 protein reads CASFRGYEQYF.

As concerns this clone: The CDR3 end falls 3 residues outside the read, so it is completed with the germline J gene. J is TRBJ2-7 and V is TRBV20-1, with 11 bases identical to TRBD2. The V gene's germline CDR1 is DFQATT and CDR2 SNEGSKA (reference sequence). After removal of 3 bases from V and 4 bases from J, the junction contained 8 bases not matched to a gene. This CDR3 is built from 15 residues. The CDR3: CSARPTSGMGYEQYF. The CDR3 DNA, read in part, is TGCAGTGCTAGGCCGACTAGCGGGATGGGGTACGAG.

Regarding this clone: The DNA ends 3 residues before the CDR3 does, and the rest of the CDR3 is filled in from the germline J gene. The J gene is TRBJ2-3, the V gene TRBV12-3 or TRBV12-4; a possible D gene is TRBD2 (5 bases). This CDR3 has 15 amino acids. V lost 5 bases and J lost 6, with 18 bases in between. Here the CDR3 reads CASSLEAAITDTQYF. CDR3 DNA (partial): TGTGCCAGCAGTCTTGAAGCGGCCATAACGGATACG.

This clone is deemed medium-sized by its frequency. The sequenced fragment ends 3 residues before the CDR3 boundary, so the rest is inferred from the germline J gene. V and J are TRBV19 and TRBJ2-3, with 9 bases matching TRBD2. Trimming cost V 4 bases and J 5 bases; bases outside gene matches: 7. CDR1 is LNHDA and CDR2 is SQIVND in the germline V gene (reference sequence). There are 15 residues in the CDR3. CDR3 DNA (partial): TGTGCCAGTAGTACGACTAGCGGATGGGGAGATACG. Its protein product is CASSTTSGWGDT. The full CDR3 is CASSTTSGWGDTQYF.

Details on this clone: The read comes to an end 3 residues before the CDR3 does, leaving the germline J gene to fill in the end. The rearrangement links TRBV5-1 to TRBJ2-3, with a weak D call TRBD1 (6 bases). CDR3 length equals 16 residues. V was clipped by 0 bases and J by 1 base, with 12 bases between them. Germline-derived CDR1 and CDR2 are SGHRS and YFSETQ. Here the CDR3 reads CASSLVGAGGTDTQYF. The CDR3 DNA, read in part, is TGCGCCAGCAGCTTGGTCGGGGCAGGGGGCACAGATACG.

On this clone: From the germline J gene comes the end of the CDR3, since the read stops 3 residues before it. The chain couples TRBV7-2 to TRBJ2-3; no clear D gene. Trimming took 0 bases from V and 2 from J, leaving 6 bases between them. CDR3 length: 14 amino acids. Germline loops: CDR1 SGHTA, CDR2 FQGNSA. The CDR3 DNA, read in part, is TGTGCCAGCAGCTTAGCGTTCCACACAGATACG. It encodes CASSLAFHTDT. The CDR3 reads in full as CASSLAFHTDTQYF.

To note about this clone: With the read ending 3 residues before the CDR3 end, the germline J gene is used to fill in that end. The J gene is TRBJ2-7, the V gene TRBV5-1; the D is unclear. The CDR3 runs 15 residues. With 1 base removed from V and 0 bases from J, the gap between germline ends came to 11 bases. Germline assignment: CDR1 SGHRS and CDR2 YFSETQ. CDR3 bases read: TGCGCCAGCAGCTTGTTGGCGACAAGCTCCTACGAG. The encoded protein is CASSLLATSSYE. The CDR3 in full is CASSLLATSSYEQYF.

Points on this clone: The read finishes 3 residues shy of the CDR3 end, and the germline J gene is used to complete it. The chain has TRBV10-3 and TRBJ2-5; D unclear. Per the germline V gene, CDR1 is ENHRY and CDR2 is SYGVKD. V lost 3 bases to trimming and J lost 5 bases, with 4 bases between them. The CDR3 is made up of 11 amino acids. CDR3 region: CAISDQETQYF. CDR3 bases read: TGTGCCATCAGTGATCAGGAGACC.

Notes on this clone: The read is 3 residues too short to cover the CDR3 end, so that end is filled in from the germline J gene. V usage is TRBV5-1 and J usage is TRBJ1-4; 11 bases map to TRBD1. J gave up 10 bases and V 0 bases, and 5 bases lay outside the gene matches. CDR1 and CDR2 (germline): SGHRS, YFSETQ. CDR3 length: 15 amino acids. CDR3 protein: CASSLVGQGAGKLFF. Incomplete CDR3 DNA: TGCGCCAGCAGCTTGGTTGGACAGGGGGCGGGAAAA.

About this clone itself: The read gets to within 3 residues of the CDR3 end, and the germline J gene fills in the rest. The rearrangement joins TRBV4-1 to TRBJ1-1; TRBD1 is a possible D gene (5 bases). The germline V gene has CDR1 MGHRA and CDR2 YSYEKL. V was pared by 1 base and J by 1 base, with 7 bases between. The CDR3 covers 14 residues. CDR3 DNA (partial): TGCGCCAGCAGCCAAGCGGGGGGGAACACTGAA. Amino acid sequence: CASSQAGGNTE. The CDR3 in its entirety is CASSQAGGNTEAFF.

A note on this clone: The read falls 3 residues short of the CDR3 end, and the missing part is taken from the germline J gene. V usage is TRBV14 and J usage is TRBJ1-4; tentatively, D is TRBD1 (5 bases). This CDR3 has 14 amino acids. Germline V gene data show CDR1 as SGHDN and CDR2 as FVKESK. CDR3 residues: CASSFFRGNSPLFF. The covered CDR3 bases are TGTGCCAGCAGCTTTTTTAGGGGAAATTCACCA.